This T cell receptor (beta chain) was sequenced during a study of cytomegalovirus exposure and HLA in healthy donors. The CDR3 runs 13 residues. From germline, CDR1 is SQVTM and CDR2 ANQGSEA. Trimming pared 4 bases from V and 0 bases from J, leaving 7 bases between. Both 60 Vbeta primers and 13 Jbeta primers went into the PCR. Sequencing was performed with immunoSEQ multiplex PCR; in TCRdb, only in-frame clones are kept and a portion is missing. The profile covers approximately 150,000 clones, with around 82% appearing a single time and roughly 1% taken by the ten largest. The TCR comes from a man aged 25-40 years in good health and CMV-seronegative. The specimen was PBMCs. The chain recombines TRBV29-1 with TRBJ1-3, with no clear D. The CDR3 DNA reads as TGCAGCGTTGTTCGCAGCTCTGGAAACACCATATATTTT. It encodes CSVVRSSGNTIYF.